The clone carrying this T cell receptor (beta chain) occurred many times. What it recognizes is unknown. Beta-chain TCR CDR3 regions were amplified from RNA transcripts. RT-PCR in the first round used HTBI primers; a second-round multiplex PCR followed. TCRdb recomputed calls from the multiplex PCR reads with MiXCR, one row per CDR3 protein. The table includes about 210,000 distinct CDR3 sequences, approximately 29% detected once. Establishment of the diagnosis relied upon clinical symptoms, serum thyroxine, TRAb, thyroid ultrasound and orbital computed tomography. The data stem from a study of Graves' ophthalmopathy and Graves' hyperthyroidism. Study overall: The authors collected peripheral blood at initial diagnosis, before any treatment.

General study findings and limits: Forecasting of ophthalmopathy progression by the model achieved less than 71% sensitivity and around 72% specificity. Stable hyperthyroidism and ophthalmopathy were told apart by a 13-signature model, which achieved about 88% sensitivity and 65% to 83% specificity.

The CDR3 has 16 amino acids. Trimming cost V 0 bases and J 5 bases; bases outside gene matches: 5. The germline CDR1 and CDR2 sequences are MNHEY and SVGAGI. The material sequenced was peripheral blood. The source of this sequence is a man aged 45 to 65 with Graves' ophthalmopathy. V usage is TRBV6-5 and J usage is TRBJ2-5; 11 bases agree with TRBD2. The CDR3 protein is CASSYSPGLAGETQYF. CDR3 nucleotide sequence: TGTGCCAGCAGTTACTCACCTGGACTAGCGGGTGAGACCCAGTACTTC.